This note documents a single TCR beta chain sequence. What it binds is not known. The libraries were made with immunoSEQ version 4 in survey mode. Clones were read by immunoSEQ multiplex PCR, and TCRdb kept only the in-frame ones, dropping some. The repertoire includes about 48,000 clones, under 85% of them detected once, and under 3.5% sits in the top ten. This entry is derived from a study of persistence of HIV-infected CD4 T cells. Stimulation used approximately 9.1 ug/mL lysate from CMV-infected fibroblasts. Sorted nonresponding memory CD4+ T cells were CD40L-negative, CD69-negative, CD45RO-high. This clonotype originated in an adult man with HIV who was CMV-seropositive. Specimen: CD4+ T cells sorted from PBMCs after 18-hour stimulation, collected from a patient who received antiretroviral therapy.

The CDR3 spells CASSQRQKNTEAFF. The CDR3 region has the DNA TGTGCCAGCAGCCAGAGGCAAAAGAACACTGAAGCTTTCTTT. The rearrangement joins TRBV3-1 (or the pseudogene TRBV3-2) to TRBJ1-1; D is uncertain. Germline values: CDR1 LGHDT, CDR2 YNNKEL (reference sequence). The germline V and J ends were trimmed by 3 bases and 1 base, with 9 bases remaining between them. CDR3 length: 14 amino acids.